A selection of T cell receptor beta chains follows, all from one sample in a study of breast tumors, draining lymph nodes, adjacent tissues. TCRdb redid the calling of the multiplex PCR reads with MiXCR, one entry per CDR3 protein. Among under 300,000 distinct CDR3 sequences listed, 34% were seen once. The sample consisted of axillary lymph node tissue. These receptors all stem from a female donor with breast cancer. Some clones in this sample may be carry-over from other donors' samples. Both conserved end residues are trimmed from each CDR3.

length: 14
V: TRBV7-9
CDR3: ASSSLRDSPSYEQY

length: 15
V: TRBV3-1
CDR3: ASSQGRAGGRLYEQY

length: 12
V: TRBV18
CDR3: ASSRTESTDTQY

length: 14
V: TRBV7-9
CDR3: ASSFPGLAGAHGYT

length: 11
V: TRBV24-1
CDR3: ATVTGSIPGFH

length: 9
V: TRBV6-1
CDR3: ASSVGAEQF

length: 11
V: TRBV7-3
CDR3: ASSLLDTGELF

length: 12
V: TRBV7-2
CDR3: ASQDDPVTYEQY

length: 14
V: TRBV5-6
CDR3: ASSDGQVLAKNIQY

length: 12
V: TRBV13
CDR3: ASSPIRGQSALH

length: 10
V: TRBV3-1
CDR3: ASSQGGIRLY

length: 15
V: TRBV4-3
CDR3: ASSRGNRGSSYNEQF

length: 12
V: TRBV5-1
CDR3: ASSLGGDPATQY

length: 10
V: TRBV28
CDR3: ATLTANYGYT

length: 11
V: TRBV7-2
CDR3: ASSSHMNTEAF

length: 12
V: TRBV2
CDR3: ASRPGTANEKLF

length: 11
V: TRBV15
CDR3: ATGQERGQPQH

length: 13
V: TRBV19
CDR3: ASSGTGVGANVLT

length: 12
V: TRBV20-1
CDR3: SARHRNRGETQY

length: 16
V: TRBV24-1
CDR3: ATSDLKRRTGDYNEQF

length: 13
V: TRBV2
CDR3: ASRATSGSFNEQY

length: 11
V: TRBV6-2/TRBV6-3
CDR3: ASSYVNTGELF

length: 11
V: TRBV7-9
CDR3: ASRFYGTDTQY

length: 14
V: TRBV28
CDR3: ASSLIPGTSGYEQY

length: 13
V: TRBV5-1
CDR3: ASRDLQGSSYEQY

length: 14
V: TRBV7-2
CDR3: ASSLGSGRAGAEAF

length: 12
V: TRBV11-1
CDR3: ASSPRVYTDTQY

length: 11
V: TRBV29-1
CDR3: SVAPLANYGYT

length: 11
V: TRBV7-2
CDR3: ASSLNGASEQY

length: 12
V: TRBV29-1
CDR3: SATQGAMTDTQY

length: 10
V: TRBV20-1
CDR3: SARWTSDEQF

length: 14
V: TRBV19
CDR3: ASSPTPGTGGSPLH

length: 13
V: TRBV6-5
CDR3: ASSTPGTDTDTQY

length: 13
V: TRBV19
CDR3: ASSIGGGRGNEQF

length: 12
V: TRBV25-1
CDR3: ASSPGMTKNIQY

length: 13
V: TRBV19
CDR3: ASSILGSIKNIQY

length: 12
V: TRBV20-1
CDR3: SASGHEIYNEQF

length: 13
V: TRBV19
CDR3: ASSSSGGATGELF

length: 13
V: TRBV6-6
CDR3: ASSYSTGAKNIQY

length: 9
V: TRBV13
CDR3: ASSARTGGK

length: 13
V: TRBV12-3/TRBV12-4
CDR3: ASSPGLGWYNEQF

length: 12
V: TRBV7-3
CDR3: ASSLSGPNVEQF

length: 12
V: TRBV28
CDR3: ASSLFGTSSEQY

length: 13
V: TRBV7-9
CDR3: ASSLVGQSNEKLF

length: 13
V: TRBV4-3
CDR3: ASSQRGLGGETIY

length: 12
V: TRBV20-1
CDR3: SARRTGGFYGYT

length: 18
V: TRBV2
CDR3: ASSEMGQGVGRAGQDTQY

length: 11
V: TRBV19
CDR3: ASRNDGAWGYT

length: 13
V: TRBV7-2
CDR3: ASGNGGGQADTQY

length: 13
V: TRBV7-9
CDR3: ASSLNSRGQNGYP

length: 16
V: TRBV7-9
CDR3: ASSLKGQGPVSYNEQF

length: 11
V: TRBV18
CDR3: ASSPIENTEAF